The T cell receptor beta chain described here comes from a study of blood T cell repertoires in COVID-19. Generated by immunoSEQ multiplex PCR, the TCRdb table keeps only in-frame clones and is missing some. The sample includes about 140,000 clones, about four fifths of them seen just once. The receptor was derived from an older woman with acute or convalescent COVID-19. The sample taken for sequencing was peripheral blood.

The CDR3: CASSQVAAGFSYNEQFF. The CDR3 bases are TGCGCCAGCAGCCAAGTGGCAGCGGGCTTCTCCTACAATGAGCAGTTCTTC. The rearrangement joins TRBV4-1 to TRBJ2-1; D might be TRBD2 (6 bases). From germline, CDR1 is MGHRA and CDR2 YSYEKL. The CDR3 runs 17 residues. Trimming left V 1 base short and J 0 bases short, with 13 bases between.